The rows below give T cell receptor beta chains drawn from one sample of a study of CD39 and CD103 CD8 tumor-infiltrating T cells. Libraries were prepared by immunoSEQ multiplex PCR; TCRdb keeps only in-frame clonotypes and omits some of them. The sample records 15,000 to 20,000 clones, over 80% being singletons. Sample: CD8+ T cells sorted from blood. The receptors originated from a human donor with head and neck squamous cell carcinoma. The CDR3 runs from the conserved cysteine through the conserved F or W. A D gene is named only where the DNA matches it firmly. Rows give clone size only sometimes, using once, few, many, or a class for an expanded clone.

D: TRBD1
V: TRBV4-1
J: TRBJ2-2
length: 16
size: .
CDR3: CASRRDRGDWSGELFF
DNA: TGCGCCAGCAGACGCGACAGGGGTGATTGGTCCGGGGAGCTGTTTTTT

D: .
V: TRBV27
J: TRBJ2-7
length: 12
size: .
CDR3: CASSSGPYEQYF
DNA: TGTGCCAGCAGTTCGGGACCTTACGAGCAGTACTTC

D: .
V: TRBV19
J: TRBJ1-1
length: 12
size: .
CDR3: CASSLRNTEAFF
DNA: TGTGCCAGTAGTCTAAGGAACACTGAAGCTTTCTTT

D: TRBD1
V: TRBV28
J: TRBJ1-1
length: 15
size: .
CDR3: CASSVTGDFNTEAFF
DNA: TGTGCCAGCAGCGTCACAGGGGATTTTAACACTGAAGCTTTCTTT

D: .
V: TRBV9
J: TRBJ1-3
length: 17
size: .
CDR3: CASSVAVWAGSGNTIYF
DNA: TGTGCCAGCAGCGTAGCTGTATGGGCAGGGTCTGGAAACACCATATATTTT

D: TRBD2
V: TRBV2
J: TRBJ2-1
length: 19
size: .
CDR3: CASGSGLAGGLLSYNEQFF
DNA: TGTGCCAGCGGGTCGGGACTAGCGGGGGGCCTACTCTCCTACAATGAGCAGTTCTTC

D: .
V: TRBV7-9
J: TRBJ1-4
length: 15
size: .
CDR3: CASSSGGPVTEKLFF
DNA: TGTGCCAGCAGCTCCGGGGGCCCAGTAACTGAAAAACTGTTTTTT

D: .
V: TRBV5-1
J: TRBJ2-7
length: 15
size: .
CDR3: CASSLAQGTNYEQYF
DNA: TGCGCCAGCAGCTTGGCTCAGGGGACTAACTACGAGCAGTACTTC

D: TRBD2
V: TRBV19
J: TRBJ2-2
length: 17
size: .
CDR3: CASSIMASGGATGELFF
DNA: TGTGCCAGTAGTATAATGGCTAGCGGGGGGGCCACCGGGGAGCTGTTTTTT

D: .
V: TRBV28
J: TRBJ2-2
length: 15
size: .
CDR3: CATDIARGHTGELFF
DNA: TGTGCCACCGACATCGCCAGGGGTCACACCGGGGAGCTGTTTTTT

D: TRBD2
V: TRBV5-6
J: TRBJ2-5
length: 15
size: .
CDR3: CASSSRWDYLGTQYF
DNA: TGTGCCAGCAGTTCCAGGTGGGACTACCTCGGGACCCAGTACTTC

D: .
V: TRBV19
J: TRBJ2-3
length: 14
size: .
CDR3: CASRWGTRSPTQYF
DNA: TGTGCCAGTAGGTGGGGGACTCGTTCGCCTACGCAGTATTTT

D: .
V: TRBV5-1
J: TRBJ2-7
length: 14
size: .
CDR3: CASSLVGSSGEQYF
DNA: TGCGCCAGCAGCTTGGTTGGCAGCTCCGGCGAGCAGTACTTC

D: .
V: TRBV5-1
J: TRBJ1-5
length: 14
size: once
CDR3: CASSLTGFNQPQHF
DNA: TGCGCCAGCTCTTTGACAGGTTTCAATCAGCCCCAGCATTTT

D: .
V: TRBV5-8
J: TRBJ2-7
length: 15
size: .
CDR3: CANPRGPTGPYEQYF
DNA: TGTGCCAACCCTAGGGGCCCGACAGGCCCCTACGAGCAGTACTTC

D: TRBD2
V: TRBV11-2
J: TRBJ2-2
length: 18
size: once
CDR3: CASRPIIPRGVKTGELFF
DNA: TGTGCCAGCAGACCAATTATCCCCCGGGGGGTAAAAACCGGGGAGCTGTTTTTT

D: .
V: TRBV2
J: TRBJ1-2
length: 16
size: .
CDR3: CASTTPREGVNYGYTF
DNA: TGTGCCAGCACAACGCCGAGGGAGGGGGTGAACTATGGCTACACCTTC